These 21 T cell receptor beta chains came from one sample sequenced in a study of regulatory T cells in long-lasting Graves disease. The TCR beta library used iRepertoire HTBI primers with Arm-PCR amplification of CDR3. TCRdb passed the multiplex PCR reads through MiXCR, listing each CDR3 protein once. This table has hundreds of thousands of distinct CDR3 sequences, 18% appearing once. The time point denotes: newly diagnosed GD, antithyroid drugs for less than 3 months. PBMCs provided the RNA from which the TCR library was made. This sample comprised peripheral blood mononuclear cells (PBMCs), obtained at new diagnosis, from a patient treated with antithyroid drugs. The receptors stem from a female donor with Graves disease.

CDR3 nucleotides: TGCGCCAGCAGCCAAGATCTCTTTGGCGGGAGCCGCCAAGAGACCCAGTACTTC. It encodes CASSQDLFGGSRQETQYF. The gene calls are TRBV4-1 and TRBJ2-5; 7 bases map to TRBD2. V shed 0 bases, J shed 1 base, and the junction held 11 bases outside the gene matches. CDR1 and CDR2 from the germline V gene are MGHRA and YSYEKL. This CDR3 has 18 amino acids.

The CDR3 here is CASSFPAGEQFF. The CDR3 DNA reads TGTGCCAGCAGTTTCCCTGCCGGTGAGCAGTTCTTC. This sequence joins TRBV27 and TRBJ2-1, with D hard to call. V lost 3 bases, J lost 9 bases, and 9 bases lay in between. The germline V gene has CDR1 MNHEY and CDR2 SMNVEV (reference sequence). The CDR3 is 12 amino acids.

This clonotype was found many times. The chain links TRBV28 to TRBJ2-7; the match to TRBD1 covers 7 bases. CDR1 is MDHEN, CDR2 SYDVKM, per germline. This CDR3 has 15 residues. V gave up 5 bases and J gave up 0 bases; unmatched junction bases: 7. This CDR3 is CASSTQDRASYEQYF. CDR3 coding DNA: TGTGCCAGCAGTACCCAAGACAGGGCCTCCTACGAGCAGTACTTC.

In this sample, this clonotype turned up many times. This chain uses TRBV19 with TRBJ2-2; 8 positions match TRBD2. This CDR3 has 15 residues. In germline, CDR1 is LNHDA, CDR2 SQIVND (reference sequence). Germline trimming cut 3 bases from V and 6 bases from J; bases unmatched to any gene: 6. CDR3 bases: TGTGCCAGTAGTATTACAGCGGGAGTGCCCGGGGAGCTGTTTTTT. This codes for CASSITAGVPGELFF. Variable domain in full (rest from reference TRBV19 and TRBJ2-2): DGGITQSPKYLFRKEGQNVTLSCEQNLNHDAMYWYRQDPGQGLRLIYYSQIVNDFQKGDIAEGYSVSREKKESFPLTVTSAQKNPTAFYLCASSITAGVPGELFFGEGSRLTVL.

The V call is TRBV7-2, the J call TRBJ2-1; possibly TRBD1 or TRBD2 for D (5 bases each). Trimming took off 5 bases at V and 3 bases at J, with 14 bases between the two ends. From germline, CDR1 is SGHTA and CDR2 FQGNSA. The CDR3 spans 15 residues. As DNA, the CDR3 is TGTGCCAGCAGCCAAGAGGGCAGGGACTACAATGAGCAGTTCTTC. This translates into CASSQEGRDYNEQFF.

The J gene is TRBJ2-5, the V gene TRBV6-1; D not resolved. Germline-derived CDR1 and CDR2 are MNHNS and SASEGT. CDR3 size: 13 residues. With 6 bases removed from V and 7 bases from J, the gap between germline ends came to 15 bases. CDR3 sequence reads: CASSPPPSGTQYF. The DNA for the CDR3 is TGTGCCAGCAGCCCGCCCCCATCGGGGACCCAGTACTTC.

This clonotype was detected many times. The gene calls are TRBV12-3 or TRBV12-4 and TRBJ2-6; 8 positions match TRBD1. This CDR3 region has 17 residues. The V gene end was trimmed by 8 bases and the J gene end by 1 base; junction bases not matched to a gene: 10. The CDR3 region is CASRKHTGGSGANVLTF. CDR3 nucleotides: TGTGCCAGCCGTAAACACACAGGGGGATCTGGGGCCAACGTCCTGACTTTC.

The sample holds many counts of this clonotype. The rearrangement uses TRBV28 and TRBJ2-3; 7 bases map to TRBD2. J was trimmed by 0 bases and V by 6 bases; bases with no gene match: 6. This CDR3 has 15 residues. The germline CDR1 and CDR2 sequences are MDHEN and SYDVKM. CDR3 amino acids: CASSAGASSTDTQYF. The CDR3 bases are TGTGCCAGCAGCGCGGGAGCTTCTAGCACAGATACGCAGTATTTT.

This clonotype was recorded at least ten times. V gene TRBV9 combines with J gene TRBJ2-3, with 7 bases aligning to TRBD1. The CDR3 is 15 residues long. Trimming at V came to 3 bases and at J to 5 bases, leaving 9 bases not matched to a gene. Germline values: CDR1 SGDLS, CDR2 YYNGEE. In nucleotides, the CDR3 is TGTGCCAGCAGCGGGCGGAGAGGGGGCGAAGATACGCAGTATTTT. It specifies CASSGRRGGEDTQYF.

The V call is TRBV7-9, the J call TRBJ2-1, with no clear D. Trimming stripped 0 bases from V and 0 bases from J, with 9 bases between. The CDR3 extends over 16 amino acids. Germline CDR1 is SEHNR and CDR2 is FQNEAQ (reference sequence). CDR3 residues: CASSLALQSSYNEQFF. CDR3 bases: TGTGCCAGCAGCTTAGCGCTACAGAGCTCCTACAATGAGCAGTTCTTC.

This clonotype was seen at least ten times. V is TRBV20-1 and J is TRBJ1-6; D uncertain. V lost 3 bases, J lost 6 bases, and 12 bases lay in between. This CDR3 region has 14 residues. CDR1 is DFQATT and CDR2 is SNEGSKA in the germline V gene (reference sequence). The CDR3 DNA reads TGCAGTGCTAGCACCTTCGCGGTTAATTCACCCCTCCACTTT. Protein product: CSASTFAVNSPLHF.

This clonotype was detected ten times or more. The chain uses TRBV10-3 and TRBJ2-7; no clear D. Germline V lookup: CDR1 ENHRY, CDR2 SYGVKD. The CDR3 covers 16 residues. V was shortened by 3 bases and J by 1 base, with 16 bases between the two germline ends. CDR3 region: CAISDLLLGKSYEQYF. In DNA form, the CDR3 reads TGTGCCATCAGTGATCTCCTCCTGGGGAAGTCCTACGAGCAGTACTTC.

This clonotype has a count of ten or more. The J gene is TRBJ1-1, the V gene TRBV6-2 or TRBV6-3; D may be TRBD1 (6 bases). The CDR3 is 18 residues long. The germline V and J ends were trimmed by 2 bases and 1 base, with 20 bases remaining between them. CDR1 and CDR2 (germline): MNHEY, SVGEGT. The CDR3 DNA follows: TGTGCCAGCAGTTACCCGGAGGGGGGAGTCGTCCGGAACACTGAAGCTTTCTTT. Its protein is CASSYPEGGVVRNTEAFF.

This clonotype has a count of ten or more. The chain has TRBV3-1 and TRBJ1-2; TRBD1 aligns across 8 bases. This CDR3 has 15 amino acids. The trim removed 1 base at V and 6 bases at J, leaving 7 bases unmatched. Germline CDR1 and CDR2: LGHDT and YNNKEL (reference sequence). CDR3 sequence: CASSQVVTGVNGYTF. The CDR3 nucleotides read TGTGCCAGCAGCCAAGTGGTGACAGGGGTCAATGGCTACACCTTC.

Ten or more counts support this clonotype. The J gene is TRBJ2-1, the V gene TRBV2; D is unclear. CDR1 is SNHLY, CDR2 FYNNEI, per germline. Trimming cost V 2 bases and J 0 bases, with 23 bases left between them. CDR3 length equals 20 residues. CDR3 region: CASSETRNPWGGVSYNEQFF. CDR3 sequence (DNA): TGTGCCAGCAGTGAAACACGGAATCCCTGGGGTGGGGTCTCCTACAATGAGCAGTTCTTC.

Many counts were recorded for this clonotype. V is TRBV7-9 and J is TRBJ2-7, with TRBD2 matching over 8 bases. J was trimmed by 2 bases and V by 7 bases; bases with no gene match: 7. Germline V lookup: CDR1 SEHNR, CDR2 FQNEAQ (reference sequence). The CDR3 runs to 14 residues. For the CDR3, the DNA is TGTGCCAGCATCTACAGCGGGAGACCCTACGAGCAGTACTTC. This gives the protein CASIYSGRPYEQYF.

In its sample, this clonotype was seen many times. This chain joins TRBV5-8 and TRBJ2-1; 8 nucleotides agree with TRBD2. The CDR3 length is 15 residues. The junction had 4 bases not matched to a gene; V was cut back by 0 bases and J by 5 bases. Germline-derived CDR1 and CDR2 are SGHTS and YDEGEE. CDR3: CASSLVAGGNNEQFF. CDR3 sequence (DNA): TGTGCCAGCAGCTTGGTTGCGGGAGGCAACAATGAGCAGTTCTTC.

CDR3 coding DNA: TGTGCCAGCAGCGTGGCAGACGAATTCAGCAATGAGCAGTTCTTC. This translates into CASSVADEFSNEQFF. The chain combines TRBV5-6 with TRBJ2-1; no definite D call. V lost 4 bases and J 6 bases, leaving 17 bases between the germline ends. The CDR3 length is 15 residues. Per germline, CDR1 SGHDT and CDR2 YYEEEE. Full variable domain (missing parts from reference TRBV5-6 and TRBJ2-1): DAGVTQSPTHLIKTRGQQVTLRCSPKSGHDTVSWYQQALGQGPQFIFQYYEEEERQRGNFPDRFSGHQFPNYSSELNVNALLLGDSALYLCASSVADEFSNEQFFGPGTRLTVL.

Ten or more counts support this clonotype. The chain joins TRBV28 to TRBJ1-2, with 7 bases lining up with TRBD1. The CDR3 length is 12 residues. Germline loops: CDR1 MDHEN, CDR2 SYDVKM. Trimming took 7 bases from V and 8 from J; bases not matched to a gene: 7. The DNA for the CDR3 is TGTGCCAGCACCGAGGGGGCCCGAGGCTACACCTTC. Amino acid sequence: CASTEGARGYTF.

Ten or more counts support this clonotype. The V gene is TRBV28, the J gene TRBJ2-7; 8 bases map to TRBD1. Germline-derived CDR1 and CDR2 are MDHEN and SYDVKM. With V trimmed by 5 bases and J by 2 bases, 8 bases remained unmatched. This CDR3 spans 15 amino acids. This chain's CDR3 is CASSPGGSGTYEQYF. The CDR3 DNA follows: TGTGCCAGCAGTCCAGGGGGCAGCGGAACCTACGAGCAGTACTTC.

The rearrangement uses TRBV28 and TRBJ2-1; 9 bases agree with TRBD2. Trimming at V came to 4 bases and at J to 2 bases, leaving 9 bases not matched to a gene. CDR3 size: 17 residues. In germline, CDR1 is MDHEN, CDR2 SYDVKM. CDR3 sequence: CASSSETSGGPYNEQFF. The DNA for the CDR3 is TGTGCCAGCAGTTCGGAGACTAGCGGAGGCCCCTACAATGAGCAGTTCTTC. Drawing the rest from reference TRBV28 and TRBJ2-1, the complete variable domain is DVKVTQSSRYLVKRTGEKVFLECVQDMDHENMFWYRQDPGLGLRLIYFSYDVKMKEKGDIPEGYSVSREKKERFSLILESASTNQTSMYLCASSSETSGGPYNEQFFGPGTRLTVL.